The entry that follows covers one TCR beta chain sequence. With constant-segment primers, 5'RACE yielded cDNA libraries of TCR alpha and TCR beta that carried sample barcodes and UMIs. TCRdb independently ran MiXCR on the 5' RACE reads; one entry per CDR3 protein. Of roughly 500,000 distinct CDR3 sequences detected, roughly 22% appear once; the ten largest clones hold about 12%. The data derive from a study of T-cell memory formation after mild COVID-19. Trimming took off 0 bases at V and 10 bases at J, with 3 bases between the two ends. The CDR3 consists of 9 residues. Germline lookup yields CDR1 DFQATT and CDR2 SNEGSKA (reference sequence).

Sample: PBMCs or a T cell subset sorted from them (not recorded which). The receptor's source is an adult woman who had mild COVID-19 (a few samples of this study predate the infection). Cell type and time point are not known. This chain uses TRBV20-1 with TRBJ1-1; D uncertain. CDR3 amino acids: CSARDGAFF. CDR3 in DNA: TGCAGTGCTAGAGACGGAGCTTTCTTT.